The table lists the clone carrying this TCR beta chain with a count of one. The data were taken from a study of blood T cell repertoires in COVID-19. The CDR3 is made up of 15 amino acids. V gave up 6 bases and J gave up 5 bases; unmatched junction bases: 8. Germline V gives CDR1 MNHEY, CDR2 SVGAGI. Original processing notes: It was from reference gene primer amplification that nucleated cell counts were estimated. Produced via immunoSEQ multiplex PCR; TCRdb's table is partial and in-frame only. V, J and clone size derive from that table, while D and trimming were established from the DNA sequence. The data show tens of thousands of clones, 80% to 95% seen once.

The clonotype comes from a woman older than 75 with active COVID-19. The material sequenced was peripheral blood. The chain has TRBV6-5 and TRBJ2-1, with 9 bases aligning to TRBD2. The CDR3 region is CASSLSGSGDNEQFF. CDR3 sequence (DNA): TGTGCCAGCAGCCTTAGCGGGAGCGGAGACAATGAGCAGTTCTTC.